Below, 9 T cell receptor beta chains from the same sample are listed, as sequenced in a study of T cells in Graves' hyperthyroidism and ophthalmopathy. RNA transcripts yielded amplified TCR beta CDR3 regions. The study used the HTBI primer set for a first-round RT-PCR of the TCR CDR3. Each CDR3 protein is one row after TCRdb ran MiXCR on the multiplex PCR reads. The sample contains more than 550,000 distinct CDR3 sequences, roughly 17% of which appear only once. The sequenced material came from blood. The receptors were sampled from a man aged 45 to 65 with Graves' hyperthyroidism.

This clonotype has a count of ten or more. This chain uses TRBV30 with TRBJ2-3, with 7 positions matching TRBD1. The CDR3 length is 14 residues. CDR1 and CDR2 from the germline V gene are GTSNPN and SVGIG (reference sequence). Unmatched junction bases numbered 5, after V lost 4 bases and J lost 1 base. The CDR3 loop is CAWKLGGGTDTQYF. CDR3 coding DNA: TGTGCCTGGAAATTAGGGGGCGGCACAGATACGCAGTATTTT.

The table lists this clonotype with many counts. The chain uses TRBV24-1 and TRBJ2-5; D unclear. From germline, CDR1 is KGHDR and CDR2 SFDVKD. V was pared by 2 bases and J by 1 base, with 10 bases between. The CDR3 is 15 amino acids. CDR3 residues: CATSDSGQAQETQYF. CDR3 DNA sequence: TGTGCCACCAGTGATTCTGGGCAGGCCCAAGAGACCCAGTACTTC.

The rearrangement joins TRBV5-1 to TRBJ1-3; D unresolved. CDR1 and CDR2 (germline): SGHRS, YFSETQ. The V end was cut by 0 bases, the J end by 2 bases, with 15 bases between. This CDR3 is 17 amino acids long. CDR3 DNA: TGCGCCAGCAGCTTGGAGGGCAGCCCGATCCCTGGAAACACCATATATTTT. Amino acids: CASSLEGSPIPGNTIYF.

This clonotype has a count of ten or more. The chain employs TRBV28 and TRBJ2-3; TRBD1 agrees at 10 bases. Germline trimming cut 3 bases from V and 3 bases from J; bases unmatched to any gene: 6. The CDR3 runs 16 residues. Germline CDR1 and CDR2: MDHEN and SYDVKM. CDR3 sequence: CASSFPGTGVTDTQYF. The DNA of the CDR3 is TGTGCCAGCAGTTTTCCCGGGACAGGGGTAACAGATACGCAGTATTTT.

This clonotype was detected many times. The chain recombines TRBV28 with TRBJ2-7; 7 bases fit TRBD1. This CDR3 has 13 residues. Germline V gene data show CDR1 as MDHEN and CDR2 as SYDVKM. Trimming took 5 bases from V and 6 from J; bases not matched to a gene: 7. CDR3 coding DNA: TGTGCCAGCAGTACGACAGGGTACGGCGAGCAGTACTTC. It yields the protein CASSTTGYGEQYF.

At least ten counts were recorded for this clonotype. The chain combines TRBV7-2 with TRBJ1-2, with TRBD1 matching 7 bases. The CDR3 runs to 13 residues. V trimming: 5 bases; J trimming: 7 bases; junction bases outside the gene matches: 7. CDR1 is SGHTA and CDR2 is FQGNSA in the germline V gene. Written as DNA, the CDR3 is TGTGCCAGCAGCGGACGGACAGGTTCTGGCTACACCTTC. Protein product: CASSGRTGSGYTF.

This clonotype showed up just a few times. The V gene is TRBV7-9, the J gene TRBJ1-5; 7 positions agree with TRBD1. Per germline, CDR1 SEHNR and CDR2 FQNEAQ (reference sequence). V lost 5 bases to trimming and J lost 4 bases; unmatched junction nucleotides: 8. The CDR3 is made up of 15 amino acids. As DNA, the CDR3 is TGTGCCAGCAGCGGTCGGGACAGTTTTAATCAGCCCCAGCATTTT. This encodes CASSGRDSFNQPQHF. The whole variable domain, filled in from reference TRBV7-9 and TRBJ1-5, reads DTGVSQNPRHKITKRGQNVTFRCDPISEHNRLYWYRQTLGQGPEFLTYFQNEAQLEKSRLLSDRFSAERPKGSFSTLEIQRTEQGDSAMYLCASSGRDSFNQPQHFGDGTRLSIL.

V usage is TRBV19 and J usage is TRBJ1-5; TRBD1 agrees at 8 bases. This CDR3 is 15 amino acids long. Germline CDR1 is LNHDA and CDR2 is SQIVND (reference sequence). The trim removed 3 bases at V and 4 bases at J, leaving 5 bases unmatched. The CDR3 spells CASSIRTGSNQPQHF. For the CDR3, the DNA is TGTGCCAGTAGTATTCGGACAGGGTCTAATCAGCCCCAGCATTTT.

This clonotype was picked up a small number of times. The CDR3 nucleotides are TGTGCCAGCAGTTTAAAATTTGTCGGGGCGGGGGGACAGGGCGCCTACGAGCAGTACTTC. Translation: CASSLKFVGAGGQGAYEQYF. The chain combines TRBV27 with TRBJ2-7; maybe TRBD1 (9 bases). The CDR3 is made up of 20 amino acids. Germline V gene lookup returns CDR1 MNHEY and CDR2 SMNVEV (reference sequence). V lost 2 bases and J 2 bases, leaving 28 bases between the germline ends.